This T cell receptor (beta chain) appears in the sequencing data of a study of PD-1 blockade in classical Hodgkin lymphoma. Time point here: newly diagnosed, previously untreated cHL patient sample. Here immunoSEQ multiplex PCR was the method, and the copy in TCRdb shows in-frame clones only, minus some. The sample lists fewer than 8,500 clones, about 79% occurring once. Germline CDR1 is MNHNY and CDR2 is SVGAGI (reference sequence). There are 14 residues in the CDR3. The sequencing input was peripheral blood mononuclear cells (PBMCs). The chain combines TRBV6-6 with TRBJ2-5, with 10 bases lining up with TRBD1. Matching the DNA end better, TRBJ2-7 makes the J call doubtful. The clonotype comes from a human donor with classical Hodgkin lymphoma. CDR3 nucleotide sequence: TGTGCCAGCACGGGACAGGGGATTATCTACGAGCAGTACTTC. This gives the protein CASTGQGIIYEQYF.